Listed here are 26 T cell receptor beta chains from one sample, sequenced in a study of CD8 T cells in ankylosing spondylitis. Broader study findings: In ankylosing spondylitis blood, a motif of roughly 8 highly homologous TCR beta variants appeared characteristic.

A single record per CDR3 protein comes from TCRdb applying MiXCR to the 5' RACE reads. Of about 200,000 distinct CDR3 sequences listed, 6% to 8% are singletons. Their target antigens are unknown. The sample was blood, either unsorted or a sorted T cell fraction (not recorded which). These receptors came from a male donor with ankylosing spondylitis.

This clonotype was detected many times. The gene calls are TRBV7-2 and TRBJ2-7; 13 nucleotides match TRBD2. The CDR3 is made up of 15 amino acids. Germline V gene data show CDR1 as SGHTA and CDR2 as FQGNSA. J was trimmed by 3 bases and V by 4 bases; bases with no gene match: 3. The CDR3 DNA follows: TGTGCCAGCAGCTCGGGACTAGCGGGGATCTACGAGCAGTACTTC. Translated, it gives CASSSGLAGIYEQYF.

At least ten counts were recorded for this clonotype. The chain joins TRBV10-3 to TRBJ2-7, with TRBD2 matching over 8 bases. In germline, CDR1 is ENHRY, CDR2 SYGVKD. This CDR3 comprises 13 residues. Trimming removed 9 bases from V and 1 base from J; junction bases left unmatched: 5. The CDR3 nucleotides are TGTGCCATACGGGGGGGATCTTCCTACGAGCAGTACTTC. Its protein is CAIRGGSSYEQYF.

This clonotype has at least ten counts. The rearrangement uses TRBV7-9 and TRBJ1-4; tentatively, D is TRBD1 (5 bases). Trimming pared 8 bases from V and 8 bases from J, leaving 15 bases between. The CDR3 totals 13 residues. Per the germline V gene, CDR1 is SEHNR and CDR2 is FQNEAQ (reference sequence). The CDR3 nucleotides read TGTGCCAGCGGCCGGGACGCCGAGGAAAAACTGTTTTTT. Translation gives CASGRDAEEKLFF.

This clonotype occurred many times. This chain links TRBV12-3 or TRBV12-4 with TRBJ2-5, with TRBD1 as a possible D gene (5 bases). This CDR3 is 13 amino acids long. Trimming pared 4 bases from V and 2 bases from J, leaving 8 bases between. The CDR3 here is CASSWNRQETQYF. The DNA for the CDR3 is TGTGCCAGCAGTTGGAACAGGCAAGAGACCCAGTACTTC.

The sample holds many counts of this clonotype. The V gene is TRBV12-3 or TRBV12-4, the J gene TRBJ2-1; 9 bases align to TRBD2. The CDR3 contains 15 residues. With 1 base clipped from V and 3 bases from J, the junction kept 1 base outside the gene matches. For the CDR3, the DNA is TGTGCCAGCAGTTTAGGGCGGGGGGGCTACAATGAGCAGTTCTTC. As protein: CASSLGRGGYNEQFF.

There are a few counts of this clonotype. The CDR3 nucleotides read TGCGCCAGCAGCCAAGGACTAGCGGACACCTACGAGCAGTACTTC. Its protein is CASSQGLADTYEQYF. The V and J genes are TRBV4-3 and TRBJ2-7, with 9 bases lining up with TRBD2. The germline V gene encodes CDR1 LGHNA and CDR2 YSLEER. V was clipped by 1 base and J by 2 bases; unmatched bases: 3. CDR3 length: 15 amino acids.

This clonotype was observed at least ten times. The J gene is TRBJ2-3, the V gene TRBV18; no clear D gene. CDR1 KGHSH and CDR2 LQKENI come from the germline V gene. Between the trimmed V and J ends, which lost 0 bases and 2 bases, there was a span of 15 bases. The CDR3 loop spans 17 amino acids. This CDR3 is CASSPPLVQDFTDTQYF. The CDR3 nucleotides read TGTGCCAGCTCACCACCGTTGGTGCAGGATTTCACAGATACGCAGTATTTT.

The chain is built from TRBV30 and TRBJ2-2; 10 nucleotides agree with TRBD1. V lost 4 bases to trimming and J lost 7 bases; unmatched junction nucleotides: 6. The CDR3 length is 14 residues. Germline V gene lookup returns CDR1 GTSNPN and CDR2 SVGIG (reference sequence). CDR3 coding DNA: TGTGCCTGGACACTGACAGGGGGCTTCGGGGAGCTGTTTTTT. Protein product: CAWTLTGGFGELFF. Filled out from reference TRBV30 and TRBJ2-2, the complete variable domain reads SQTIHQWPATLVQPVGSPLSLECTVEGTSNPNLYWYRQAAGRGLQLLFYSVGIGQISSEVPQNLSASRPQDRQFILSSKKLLLSDSGFYLCAWTLTGGFGELFFGEGSRLTVL.

This clonotype came up many times. The V gene is TRBV4-1, the J gene TRBJ1-2, with D unclear. This CDR3 contains 15 residues. Trimming stripped 1 base from V and 2 bases from J, with 11 bases between. Looked up from germline, CDR1 is MGHRA and CDR2 is YSYEKL. CDR3 DNA sequence: TGCGCCAGCAGCCAAGTGTCTGCCTACAACTATGGCTACACCTTC. Amino acids: CASSQVSAYNYGYTF.

A few counts support this clonotype. This chain's CDR3 is CSGVDISEQFF. CDR3 DNA: TGCAGCGGGGTAGACATCAGTGAGCAGTTCTTC. This chain uses TRBV29-1 with TRBJ2-1, with D unclear. Per the germline V gene, CDR1 is SQVTM and CDR2 is ANQGSEA. The CDR3 has 11 amino acids. V was pared by 7 bases and J by 9 bases, with 13 bases between.

This clonotype has a count of ten or more. The V and J genes are TRBV9 and TRBJ2-1, with no clear D. The ends were cut back, 0 bases at V and 0 bases at J, with 13 bases in the middle. Germline V lookup: CDR1 SGDLS, CDR2 YYNGEE. The CDR3 contains 17 residues. The CDR3, as DNA: TGTGCCAGCAGCGTAGACTCTCCTCCGCACTCCTACAATGAGCAGTTCTTC. Encoded protein: CASSVDSPPHSYNEQFF.

This clonotype was observed a handful of times. This rearrangement joins TRBV10-1 to TRBJ2-2; 7 bases fit TRBD2. V lost 10 bases and J lost 6; bases outside the gene matches: 5. There are 12 residues in the CDR3. CDR1 WNHNN and CDR2 SYGVQD come from the germline V gene (reference sequence). In DNA, the CDR3 is TGCGCCACTCGGGAGGAATCCGGGGAGCTGTTTTTT. It translates to CATREESGELFF.

This clonotype was observed at least ten times. In nucleotides, the CDR3 is TGTGCCAGCAGCTTACGGTTTCGTGAGCAGTTCTTC. Its translation is CASSLRFREQFF. V usage is TRBV7-9 and J usage is TRBJ2-1; no clear D gene. Trimming stripped 2 bases from V and 9 bases from J, with 8 bases between. The CDR3 is 12 amino acids. CDR1 and CDR2 (germline): SEHNR, FQNEAQ (reference sequence).

This rearrangement joins TRBV5-1 to TRBJ1-2; the match to TRBD1 covers 10 bases. V dropped 4 bases and J dropped 6; count of bases not matched to a gene: 6. The CDR3 is made up of 14 amino acids. Germline V CDR1 and CDR2: SGHRS, YFSETQ. In nucleotides, the CDR3 is TGCGCCAGCAGCCACGGGGACAGGGGAGATGGCTACACCTTC. Its protein is CASSHGDRGDGYTF.

Only a few counts were recorded for this clonotype. This chain connects TRBV29-1 to TRBJ2-5; 9 bases line up with TRBD2. This CDR3 comprises 13 residues. Germline CDR1 is SQVTM and CDR2 is ANQGSEA. V was clipped by 5 bases and J by 4 bases; unmatched bases: 5. CDR3 region: CSVWTSESETQYF. As DNA, the CDR3 is TGCAGCGTTTGGACTAGCGAGTCAGAGACCCAGTACTTC.

The table lists this clonotype with many counts. The V gene is TRBV4-1, the J gene TRBJ2-5; tentative D call: TRBD2 (5 bases). This CDR3 has 13 amino acids. Per the germline V gene, CDR1 is MGHRA and CDR2 is YSYEKL. Trimming left V 2 bases short and J 5 bases short, with 9 bases between. This chain's CDR3 is CASSQPGSETQYF. The CDR3 DNA reads TGCGCCAGCAGCCAACCGGGGTCGGAGACCCAGTACTTC.

This clonotype was seen a handful of times. This chain uses TRBV7-9 with TRBJ1-1, with D unclear. Germline V gene data show CDR1 as SEHNR and CDR2 as FQNEAQ (reference sequence). V shed 3 bases and J shed 6 bases, with 17 bases lying between them. The CDR3 loop spans 15 amino acids. The CDR3 nucleotides are TGTGCCAGCAGCTTTCCCGAGAAGAGTGGCCCTGAAGCTTTCTTT. Protein: CASSFPEKSGPEAFF.

This clonotype occurred a few times. V usage is TRBV29-1 and J usage is TRBJ2-2, with D tentatively TRBD2 (7 bases). CDR1 and CDR2 from the germline V gene are SQVTM and ANQGSEA. V was trimmed by 4 bases and J by 4 bases, leaving 16 bases between them. This CDR3 region has 15 residues. The chain's CDR3 is CSVGEGGASTGELFF. DNA of the CDR3: TGCAGCGTTGGGGAAGGGGGGGCGAGCACCGGGGAGCTGTTTTTT.

This clonotype was observed many times. This chain uses TRBV5-6 with TRBJ2-7, with 7 bases fitting TRBD1. This CDR3 spans 14 amino acids. V was clipped by 2 bases and J by 4 bases; unmatched bases: 6. Germline values: CDR1 SGHDT, CDR2 YYEEEE. CDR3 bases: TGTGCCAGCAGCTTCTTCAGGGGACAGTACGAGCAGTACTTC. Amino acids: CASSFFRGQYEQYF.

This clonotype was recorded at least ten times. The rearrangement uses TRBV7-3 and TRBJ2-1; 9 bases match TRBD2. Looked up from germline, CDR1 is SGHTA and CDR2 is FQGTGA. This CDR3 has 15 residues. J gave up 10 bases and V 2 bases, and 9 bases lay outside the gene matches. The CDR3 is CASSLAGGALEEQFF. The CDR3 coding sequence is TGTGCCAGCAGCTTAGCGGGGGGGGCTTTGGAGGAGCAGTTCTTC.

In this sample, this clonotype turned up many times. V is TRBV12-3 or TRBV12-4 and J is TRBJ2-3; 9 nucleotides align to TRBD2. The CDR3 sequence is 15 residues long. J lost 5 bases, V lost 3 bases, and 6 bases had no gene match. DNA of the CDR3: TGTGCCAGCAGTTTTGCAAGCGGGAGGTTAGATACGCAGTATTTT. This sequence encodes CASSFASGRLDTQYF.

Ten or more counts support this clonotype. The chain is built from TRBV20-1 and TRBJ1-2; D is possibly TRBD1 (5 bases). CDR3 size: 13 residues. Germline values: CDR1 DFQATT, CDR2 SNEGSKA (reference sequence). The ends were cut back, 1 base at V and 4 bases at J, with 10 bases in the middle. CDR3 loop: CSARGTRTYGYTF. CDR3 sequence (DNA): TGCAGTGCTAGAGGGACACGGACCTATGGCTACACCTTC.

This clonotype was seen at least ten times. CDR3 sequence (DNA): TGTGCCAGCAGTTTAGAATACGGCGAGCAGTACTTC. Translation gives CASSLEYGEQYF. The chain recombines TRBV12-3 or TRBV12-4 with TRBJ2-7; D gene unclear. V lost 1 base and J lost 6, with 7 bases in between. The CDR3 runs 12 residues.

This clonotype was found many times. The J gene is TRBJ2-5, the V gene TRBV3-1; no reliable D call. The germline V gene has CDR1 LGHDT and CDR2 YNNKEL (reference sequence). The CDR3 is 16 amino acids. The germline V and J ends were trimmed by 0 bases and 5 bases, with 16 bases remaining between them. CDR3 sequence: CASSQERWAGWETQYF. CDR3 bases: TGTGCCAGCAGCCAAGAGCGCTGGGCTGGGTGGGAGACCCAGTACTTC.

This clonotype has just a few counts. This chain connects TRBV5-4 to TRBJ2-7, with 8 bases aligning to TRBD2. The length of the CDR3 is 15 residues. V trimming: 4 bases; J trimming: 4 bases; junction bases outside the gene matches: 10. The germline V gene has CDR1 SGHNT and CDR2 YYREEE (reference sequence). As DNA, the CDR3 is TGTGCCAGCAGCCGCGGGGGGACTAGAACTTACGAGCAGTACTTC. The encoded protein is CASSRGGTRTYEQYF.

The chain couples TRBV7-9 to TRBJ2-7; D possibly corresponds to TRBD1 (6 bases). This CDR3 comprises 16 residues. Germline loops: CDR1 SEHNR, CDR2 FQNEAQ (reference sequence). V was clipped by 5 bases and J by 2 bases, with 19 bases between them. The CDR3 reads CASSLPRTEGAYEQYF. The CDR3 DNA reads TGTGCCAGCAGCCTCCCCAGGACAGAAGGAGCCTACGAGCAGTACTTC. Full variable domain (outside the CDR3, taken from reference TRBV7-9 and TRBJ2-7): DTGVSQNPRHKITKRGQNVTFRCDPISEHNRLYWYRQTLGQGPEFLTYFQNEAQLEKSRLLSDRFSAERPKGSFSTLEIQRTEQGDSAMYLCASSLPRTEGAYEQYFGPGTRLTVT.